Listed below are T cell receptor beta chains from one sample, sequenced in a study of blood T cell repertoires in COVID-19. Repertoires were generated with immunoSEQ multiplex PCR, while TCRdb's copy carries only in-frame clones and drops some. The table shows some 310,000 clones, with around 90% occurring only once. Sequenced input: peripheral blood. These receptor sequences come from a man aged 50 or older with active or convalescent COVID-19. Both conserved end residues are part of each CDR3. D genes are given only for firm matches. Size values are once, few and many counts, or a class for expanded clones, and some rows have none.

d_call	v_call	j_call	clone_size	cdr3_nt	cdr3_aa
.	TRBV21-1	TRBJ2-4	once	TGTGCCAGCAGCAAAGGTCGCGGCAGGGGAGGGGGGGAAGCCAAAAACATTCAGTACTTC	CASSKGRGRGGGEAKNIQYF
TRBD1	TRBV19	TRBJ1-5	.	TGTGCCAGTAGTATAGATGGGACAGGGGTGACTCAGCCCCAGCATTTT	CASSIDGTGVTQPQHF
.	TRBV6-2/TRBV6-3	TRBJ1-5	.	TGTGCCAGCAGTTACCGACCGGGACACCCACTTGGTCAGCCCCAGCATTTT	CASSYRPGHPLGQPQHF
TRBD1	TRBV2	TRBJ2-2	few	TGTGCCAGCAGACATACAGGGGACGGGGAGCTGTTTTTT	CASRHTGDGELFF
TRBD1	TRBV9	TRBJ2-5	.	TGTGCCAGCAGCGTAGATACAGGGGGCGGGACCCAGTACTTC	CASSVDTGGGTQYF
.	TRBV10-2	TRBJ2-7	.	TGCGCCAGCAGTGAGTGGGCAGAGCAGTACTTC	CASSEWAEQYF
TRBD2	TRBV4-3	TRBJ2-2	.	TGCGCCAGCAGCCGGGGTAGCGGGGGAGACACCGGGGAGCTGTTTTTT	CASSRGSGGDTGELFF
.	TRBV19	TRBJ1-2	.	TGTGCCAGTAGTAAGACGTGGGGCGCATTTGGCTACACCTTC	CASSKTWGAFGYTF
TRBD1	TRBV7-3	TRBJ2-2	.	TGTGCCAGCAGCCCGAAAGGACAGGGGACCGGGGAGCTGTTTTTT	CASSPKGQGTGELFF
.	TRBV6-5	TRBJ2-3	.	TGTGCCTCCCGAGGGGGTCCGGGTACCACAGATACGCAGTATTTT	CASRGGPGTTDTQYF